A single sample is the source of the 4 T cell receptor beta chains below, sequenced in a study of T-cell memory formation after mild COVID-19. TCRdb re-called the 5' RACE reads through MiXCR, storing one row per CDR3 protein. Of over 130,000 distinct CDR3 sequences in the sample, around 15% were seen once. The sequencing sample was made of PBMCs or a T cell subset sorted from them (not recorded which). Every receptor here comes from an adult woman who had mild COVID-19 (a few samples of this study predate the infection). Cell type and time point are not known.

The chain has TRBV5-1 and TRBJ2-3, with TRBD1 identical over 7 bases. Germline lookup yields CDR1 SGHRS and CDR2 YFSETQ. The J segment lost 6 bases and the V segment lost 0 bases, leaving 10 bases of the junction unmatched. CDR3 length equals 16 residues. The chain's CDR3 is CASSLGWRQGEDTQYF. CDR3 in DNA: TGCGCCAGCAGCTTGGGATGGCGACAGGGTGAGGATACGCAGTATTTT.

The sample holds a few counts of this clonotype. The gene calls are TRBV9 and TRBJ2-3, with D unclear. Germline-derived CDR1 and CDR2 are SGDLS and YYNGEE. Trimming removed 2 bases at V and 2 bases at J, with 3 bases between. This CDR3 has 12 amino acids. The DNA for the CDR3 is TGTGCCAGCAGCGTCGCCACAGATACGCAGTATTTT. It translates to CASSVATDTQYF.

The rearrangement uses TRBV5-1 and TRBJ2-1; 7 nucleotides align to TRBD2. The germline gives CDR1 SGHRS, CDR2 YFSETQ. The CDR3 has 15 amino acids. The ends lost 1 base at V and 8 bases at J; junction bases unmatched: 9. The DNA of the CDR3 is TGCGCCAGCAGCTTGAGTCCGGGGGGTCGAGATGAGCAGTTCTTC. It is translated as CASSLSPGGRDEQFF.

This clonotype was counted only a few times. The rearrangement uses TRBV29-1 and TRBJ2-1, with D possibly being TRBD1 or TRBD2 (6 bases each). This CDR3 region has 14 residues. CDR1 and CDR2 (germline): SQVTM, ANQGSEA. V was clipped by 7 bases and J by 8 bases, with 21 bases between them. CDR3 residues: CSASTQGGGHEQFF. Written as DNA, the CDR3 is TGCAGCGCCTCGACACAGGGAGGTGGTCATGAGCAGTTCTTC.